This record looks at one T cell receptor beta chain sequence and its context. Its target is not known. At one end the junction does not follow the germline gene, possibly because of a read error. This sample stems from a study of cytomegalovirus exposure and HLA in healthy donors. Whole-study context: About 180 million T cells yielded roughly 120 million unique TCR beta sequences, as an earlier analysis found.

Vbeta (60) and Jbeta (13) primers were used in the PCR. Clones were read by immunoSEQ multiplex PCR, and TCRdb kept only the in-frame ones, dropping some. The table has roughly 150,000 clones, roughly 80% seen once. Germline-derived CDR1 and CDR2 are SEHNR and FQNEAQ (reference sequence). This CDR3 contains 16 residues. Study observations and caveats: Later analysis identified several of the most significant clusters that appeared linked to common viral pathogens. Altogether, around 160 TCR beta chains were recorded as cytomegalovirus-associated. Previously analyzed data showed that most TCR beta V segments were productive at a frequency of about 87% or about 30%.

The source of this sequence is a middle-aged woman in good health and CMV-seronegative. This chain links TRBV7-9 with TRBJ1-4; D remains ambiguous. Specimen: PBMCs. In DNA, the CDR3 is TGTTCCAGCAGCTCATCGTCGGGAGGGACTAATGAAAAACTGTTTTTT. As protein: CSSSSSSGGTNEKLFF.